These 26 T cell receptor beta chains originate from one sample sequenced in a study of type 1 regulatory T cells. These receptors have no known antigen. MiXCR, run by TCRdb on the reads, gives a single entry per CDR3 protein. The table shows about 23,000 distinct CDR3 sequences, with roughly 50% occurring only once. The specimen sequenced was cultured T cells, either the whole culture or a sorted T cell fraction (not recorded which). The receptors stem from a human donor in good health.

The J gene is TRBJ1-2, the V gene TRBV20-1, with 7 bases lining up with TRBD1. V gave up 7 bases and J gave up 4 bases; unmatched junction bases: 15. This CDR3 has 15 residues. Germline loops: CDR1 DFQATT, CDR2 SNEGSKA (reference sequence). The CDR3 nucleotides read TGCAGTGGACCAAGAGGGGCAGGGGGAACCTATGGCTACACCTTC. Encoded protein: CSGPRGAGGTYGYTF.

This clonotype was counted only a few times. The V and J genes are TRBV4-1 and TRBJ2-2, with D uncertain. The germline V gene has CDR1 MGHRA and CDR2 YSYEKL. This CDR3 comprises 15 residues. The germline V and J ends were trimmed by 1 base and 0 bases, with 6 bases remaining between them. The CDR3 region has the DNA TGCGCCAGCAGCCAAGCCGACACGAACACCGGGGAGCTGTTTTTT. Translation: CASSQADTNTGELFF.

The chain couples TRBV7-2 to TRBJ2-1; possible D gene TRBD2, 6 bases. CDR1 SGHTA and CDR2 FQGNSA come from the germline V gene. The length of the CDR3 is 15 residues. Trimming stripped 1 base from V and 2 bases from J, with 9 bases between. CDR3 in DNA: TGTGCCAGCAGCTTAGTCGGCGGGGCCTACAATGAGCAGTTCTTC. Encoded protein: CASSLVGGAYNEQFF.

This clonotype was detected only a few times. The V and J genes are TRBV27 and TRBJ1-3, with no clear D. With 6 bases removed from V and 8 bases from J, the gap between germline ends came to 5 bases. CDR1 and CDR2 (germline): MNHEY, SMNVEV (reference sequence). The CDR3 extends over 10 amino acids. The CDR3 nucleotides read TGTGCCAGCAGCTCGGACACCATATATTTT. Translation gives CASSSDTIYF.

This clonotype ranks as medium-sized. The chain is built from TRBV20-1 and TRBJ2-1; D may be TRBD2 (6 bases). The CDR3 runs to 14 residues. CDR1 DFQATT and CDR2 SNEGSKA come from the germline V gene (reference sequence). The V end was cut by 7 bases, the J end by 0 bases, with 13 bases between. The CDR3 loop is CSGRDSRSYNEQFF. CDR3 coding DNA: TGCAGTGGTCGGGACTCCCGCTCCTACAATGAGCAGTTCTTC.

The chain recombines TRBV12-3 or TRBV12-4 with TRBJ2-3; D gene uncertain. V was shortened by 6 bases and J by 2 bases, with 18 bases between the two germline ends. This CDR3 contains 16 residues. CDR3 loop: CASSTNSFSHTDTQYF. The CDR3, as DNA: TGTGCCAGCAGCACCAATAGCTTTTCCCACACAGATACGCAGTATTTT.

This clonotype is judged medium-sized. The chain combines TRBV24-1 with TRBJ1-1; 7 bases agree with TRBD1. The germline CDR1 and CDR2 sequences are KGHDR and SFDVKD. V was pared by 5 bases and J by 0 bases, with 5 bases of the junction left unmatched. The CDR3 consists of 15 residues. CDR3 bases: TGTGCCACCAGTGGCACGGGACAGATGAACACTGAAGCTTTCTTT. Protein sequence: CATSGTGQMNTEAFF.

This clonotype occurred once. V and J are TRBV20-1 and TRBJ2-5; 7 bases map to TRBD2. Looked up from germline, CDR1 is DFQATT and CDR2 is SNEGSKA (reference sequence). The J segment lost 7 bases and the V segment lost 7 bases, leaving 15 bases of the junction unmatched. CDR3 length equals 14 residues. The CDR3 is CSGISGRGSRTQYF. The CDR3 region has the DNA TGCAGTGGCATTAGCGGGCGCGGGTCGAGGACCCAGTACTTC.

This clonotype was detected only a few times. V gene TRBV28 combines with J gene TRBJ1-5, with D possibly being TRBD1 (6 bases). V lost 4 bases and J lost 5, with 21 bases in between. Germline values: CDR1 MDHEN, CDR2 SYDVKM. This CDR3 has 17 residues. The CDR3 DNA sequence: TGTGCCAGCAGTTCGGCTACCGGACAGTTAAGGGATCAGCCCCAGCATTTT. It specifies CASSSATGQLRDQPQHF.

V usage is TRBV4-1 and J usage is TRBJ2-1; TRBD2 agrees at 16 bases. This CDR3 comprises 20 residues. Germline CDR1 reads MGHRA; CDR2 reads YSYEKL. V lost 0 bases to trimming and J lost 2 bases; unmatched junction nucleotides: 7. The CDR3 loop reads CASSQDDRGTSGGAYNEQFF. The CDR3 region has the DNA TGCGCCAGCAGCCAAGATGATAGGGGGACTAGCGGGGGGGCCTACAATGAGCAGTTCTTC.

This chain joins TRBV27 and TRBJ2-7; tentative D call: TRBD1 (5 bases). V was cut by 6 bases and J by 3 bases, with 18 bases left in between. The CDR3 totals 15 residues. CDR1 MNHEY and CDR2 SMNVEV come from the germline V gene (reference sequence). CDR3 coding DNA: TGTGCCAGCAGCTCTAGGACATTCACGGGCTACGAGCAGTACTTC. Its translation: CASSSRTFTGYEQYF.

This chain joins TRBV2 and TRBJ1-6; D may be TRBD1 (5 bases). The germline V gene encodes CDR1 SNHLY and CDR2 FYNNEI. This CDR3 has 15 amino acids. V lost 1 base and J lost 5, with 9 bases in between. DNA of the CDR3: TGTGCCAGCAGTGAAGAGGGGTTAGATAATTCACCCCTCCACTTT. Its protein is CASSEEGLDNSPLHF. The variable domain in full, with the rest retrieved from reference TRBV2 and TRBJ1-6, is EPEVTQTPSHQVTQMGQEVILRCVPISNHLYFYWYRQILGQKVEFLVSFYNNEISEKSEIFDDQFSVERPDGSNFTLKIRSTKLEDSAMYFCASSEEGLDNSPLHFGNGTRLTVT.

The chain carries TRBV6-2 or TRBV6-3 and TRBJ1-1; D perhaps matches TRBD1 (6 bases). V was trimmed by 5 bases and J by 1 base, leaving 14 bases between them. The CDR3 runs to 15 residues. CDR1 is MNHEY and CDR2 is SVGEGT in the germline V gene. CDR3 residues: CASSSGTRGNTEAFF. The CDR3 DNA is TGTGCCAGCAGTAGCGGGACAAGAGGGAACACTGAAGCTTTCTTT.

Only one count was recorded for this clonotype. The rearrangement links TRBV4-3 to TRBJ1-2, with TRBD1 as a possible D gene (5 bases). Trimming took 0 bases from V and 3 from J, leaving 11 bases between them. This CDR3 spans 15 amino acids. Germline V gene lookup returns CDR1 LGHNA and CDR2 YSLEER. The CDR3 DNA follows: TGCGCCAGCAGCCAAGACCAGGGAACCTACTATGGCTACACCTTC. This encodes CASSQDQGTYYGYTF.

The chain has TRBV12-3 or TRBV12-4 and TRBJ1-2, with D tentatively TRBD1 (5 bases). Between the trimmed V and J ends, which lost 2 bases and 4 bases, there was a span of 17 bases. The CDR3 spans 16 residues. CDR3 amino acids: CASSLIAWGSPYGYTF. The DNA of the CDR3 is TGTGCCAGCAGTTTAATCGCGTGGGGGTCCCCCTATGGCTACACCTTC.

This clonotype occurred a few times. This sequence joins TRBV7-2 and TRBJ1-1, with 7 bases that match TRBD1. Germline assignment: CDR1 SGHTA and CDR2 FQGNSA. The CDR3 totals 14 residues. With V trimmed by 5 bases and J by 5 bases, 8 bases remained unmatched. The CDR3: CASSTRDSGTEAFF. As DNA, the CDR3 is TGTGCCAGCAGCACCCGGGACAGCGGGACTGAAGCTTTCTTT.

The chain uses TRBV6-6 and TRBJ1-2; no clear D. Per the germline V gene, CDR1 is MNHNY and CDR2 is SVGAGI (reference sequence). The CDR3 length is 14 residues. With 7 bases removed from V and 0 bases from J, the gap between germline ends came to 12 bases. In DNA form, the CDR3 reads TGTGCCAGCACCCGGACGGGGTCTAACTATGGCTACACCTTC. As protein: CASTRTGSNYGYTF.

The chain has TRBV18 and TRBJ2-5; 8 nucleotides align to TRBD1. V shed 5 bases, J shed 5 bases, and the junction held 7 bases outside the gene matches. The CDR3 is 14 residues long. Germline V gene lookup returns CDR1 KGHSH and CDR2 LQKENI. The CDR3, as DNA: TGTGCCAGCTCAAGGACAGGGCAGCTGGAGACCCAGTACTTC. Encoded protein: CASSRTGQLETQYF.

This clonotype was seen only a few times. The genes are TRBV4-2 and TRBJ1-6; 10 bases line up with TRBD1. The CDR3 loop spans 18 amino acids. Germline V gene data show CDR1 as LGHNA and CDR2 as YNFKEQ. J gave up 0 bases and V 1 base, and 3 bases lay outside the gene matches. The CDR3 reads CASSQGTGGNSYNSPLHF. The CDR3 nucleotides are TGTGCCAGCAGCCAAGGGACAGGGGGGAACTCCTATAATTCACCCCTCCACTTT.

The chain uses TRBV3-1 and TRBJ1-2; D gene ambiguous. Trimming cost V 3 bases and J 4 bases, with 18 bases left between them. Germline CDR1 and CDR2: LGHDT and YNNKEL (reference sequence). CDR3 length: 16 residues. The CDR3 bases are TGTGCCAGCAGCCATTGGCGGACGGCGGCGGTCTATGGCTACACCTTC. Translating it yields CASSHWRTAAVYGYTF.

V is TRBV5-6 and J is TRBJ2-6; D is possibly TRBD1 or TRBD2 (6 bases each). CDR3 size: 17 residues. The V end was cut by 5 bases, the J end by 1 base, with 16 bases between. Germline V gene data show CDR1 as SGHDT and CDR2 as YYEEEE. The CDR3 DNA is TGTGCCAGCAGGAAACAGGGCGCGGGATCTGGGGCCAACGTCCTGACTTTC. Protein sequence: CASRKQGAGSGANVLTF.

This clonotype was counted only a few times. V is TRBV10-3 and J is TRBJ2-7; D is uncertain. The CDR3 has 14 amino acids. V was cut by 4 bases and J by 3 bases, with 13 bases left in between. The germline gives CDR1 ENHRY, CDR2 SYGVKD. CDR3 protein: CAISGNIGGYEQYF. CDR3 in DNA: TGTGCCATCAGTGGAAACATAGGTGGCTACGAGCAGTACTTC.

This clonotype is medium-sized within its sample. The rearrangement uses TRBV5-1 and TRBJ1-2, with D unclear. Germline V CDR1 and CDR2: SGHRS, YFSETQ. Trimming shortened V by 2 bases and J by 2 bases, and 7 bases separated the two germline ends. The CDR3 extends over 13 amino acids. The CDR3 is CASSFGTNYGYTF. The DNA of the CDR3 is TGCGCCAGCAGCTTTGGAACGAACTATGGCTACACCTTC.

This clonotype occurred a few times. The chain uses TRBV18 and TRBJ1-1, with TRBD1 matching over 11 bases. The CDR3 is made up of 16 amino acids. V was clipped by 1 base and J by 1 base; unmatched bases: 2. Germline values: CDR1 KGHSH, CDR2 LQKENI. CDR3 region: CASSPLGQGANTEAFF. CDR3 in DNA: TGTGCCAGCTCACCACTAGGACAGGGGGCGAACACTGAAGCTTTCTTT.

The chain recombines TRBV10-3 with TRBJ2-3; D possibly uses TRBD1 or TRBD2 (6 bases each). This CDR3 is built from 13 residues. Germline CDR1 reads ENHRY; CDR2 reads SYGVKD. CDR3 coding DNA: TGTGGCGTGGGGGGCGCGGGCACAGATACGCAGTATTTT. Amino acids: CGVGGAGTDTQYF.

This clonotype occurred a few times. V usage is TRBV12-3 or TRBV12-4 and J usage is TRBJ1-2; D remains unclear. CDR3 length: 13 residues. V was pared by 3 bases and J by 2 bases, with 7 bases between. CDR3 DNA sequence: TGTGCCAGCAGTTTCGGGCGGAACTATGGCTACACCTTC. Its protein is CASSFGRNYGYTF.